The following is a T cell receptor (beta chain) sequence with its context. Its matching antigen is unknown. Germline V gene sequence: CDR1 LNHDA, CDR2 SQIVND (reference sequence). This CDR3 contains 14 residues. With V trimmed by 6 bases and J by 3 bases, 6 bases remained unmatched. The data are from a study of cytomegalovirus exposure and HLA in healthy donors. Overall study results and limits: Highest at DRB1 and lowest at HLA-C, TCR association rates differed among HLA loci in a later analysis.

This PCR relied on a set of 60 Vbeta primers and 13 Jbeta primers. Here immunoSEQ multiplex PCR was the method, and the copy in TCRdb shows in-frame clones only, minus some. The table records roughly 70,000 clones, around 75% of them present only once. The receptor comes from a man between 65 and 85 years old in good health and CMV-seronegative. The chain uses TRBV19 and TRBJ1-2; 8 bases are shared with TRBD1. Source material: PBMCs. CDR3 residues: CASSPGQGYYGYTF. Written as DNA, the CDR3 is TGTGCCAGTAGCCCCGGACAGGGTTACTATGGCTACACCTTC.